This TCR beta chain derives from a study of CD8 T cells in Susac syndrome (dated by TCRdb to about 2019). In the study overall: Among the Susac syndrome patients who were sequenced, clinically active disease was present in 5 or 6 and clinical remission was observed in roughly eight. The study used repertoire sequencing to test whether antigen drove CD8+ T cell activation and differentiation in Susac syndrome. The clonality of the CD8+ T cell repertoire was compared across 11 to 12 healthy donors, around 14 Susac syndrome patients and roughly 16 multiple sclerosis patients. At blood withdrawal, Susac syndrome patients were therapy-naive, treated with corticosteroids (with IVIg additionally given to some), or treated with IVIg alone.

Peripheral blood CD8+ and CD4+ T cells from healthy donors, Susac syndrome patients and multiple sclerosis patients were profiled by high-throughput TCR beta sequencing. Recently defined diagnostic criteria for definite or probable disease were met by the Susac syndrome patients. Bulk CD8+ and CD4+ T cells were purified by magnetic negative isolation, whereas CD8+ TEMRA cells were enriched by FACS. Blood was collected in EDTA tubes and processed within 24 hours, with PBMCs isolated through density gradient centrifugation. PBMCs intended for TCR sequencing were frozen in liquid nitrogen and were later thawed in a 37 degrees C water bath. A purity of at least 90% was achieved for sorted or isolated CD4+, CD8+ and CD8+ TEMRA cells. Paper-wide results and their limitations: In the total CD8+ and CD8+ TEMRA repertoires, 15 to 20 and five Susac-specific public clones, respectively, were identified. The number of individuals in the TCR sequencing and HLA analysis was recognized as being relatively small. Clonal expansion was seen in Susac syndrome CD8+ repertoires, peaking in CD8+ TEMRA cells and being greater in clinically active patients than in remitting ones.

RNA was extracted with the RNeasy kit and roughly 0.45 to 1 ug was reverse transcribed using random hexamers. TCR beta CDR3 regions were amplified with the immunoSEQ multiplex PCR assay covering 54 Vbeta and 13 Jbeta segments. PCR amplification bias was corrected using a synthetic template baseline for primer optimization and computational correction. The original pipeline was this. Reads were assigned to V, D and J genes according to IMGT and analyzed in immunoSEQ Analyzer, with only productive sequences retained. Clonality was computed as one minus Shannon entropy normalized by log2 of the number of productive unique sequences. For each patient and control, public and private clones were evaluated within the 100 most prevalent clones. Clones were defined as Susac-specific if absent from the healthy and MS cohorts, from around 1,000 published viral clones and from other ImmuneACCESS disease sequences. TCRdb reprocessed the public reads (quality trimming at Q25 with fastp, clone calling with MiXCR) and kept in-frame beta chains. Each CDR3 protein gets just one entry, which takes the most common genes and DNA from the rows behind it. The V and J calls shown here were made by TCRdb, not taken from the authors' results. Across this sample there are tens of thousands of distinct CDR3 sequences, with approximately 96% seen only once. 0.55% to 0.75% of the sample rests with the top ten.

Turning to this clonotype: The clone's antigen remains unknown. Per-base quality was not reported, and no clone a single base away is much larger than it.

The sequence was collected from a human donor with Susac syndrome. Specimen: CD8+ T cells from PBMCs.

The DNA sequence reads TGCGCCAGCAGCCAAGGGGAGGGGCGGTACGAGCAGTACTTC. Its protein reads: CASSQGEGRYEQYF. The sequence joins TRBV4-3 to TRBJ2-7; TRBD2 fits 7 bases in the junction. Ends trimmed: V by 1 base, J by 4 bases; bases unmatched to a gene: 4. Its CDR3 holds 14 amino acids, cysteine through phenylalanine. Here the CDR3 DNA is all that survives: 42 bases in frame from base 1. Taken from the germline V gene, the CDR1 and CDR2 loops are LGHNA and YSLEER.